This T cell receptor beta chain was sequenced during a study of early T cells in non-severe SARS-CoV-2 infection. Study context: Sequenced material consisted of bulk RNA (from unsorted whole blood), and chains were unpaired.

Tagging with unique molecular identifiers was applied to individual cDNA molecules. One entry per CDR3 protein results from TCRdb running MiXCR on the 5' RACE reads. The sample yields about 56,000 distinct CDR3 sequences, about 15% seen once. Regarding this clonotype: Its antigen is as yet unknown.

The CDR3 is made up of 15 amino acids. The ends lost 3 bases at V and 4 bases at J; junction bases unmatched: 6. Whole-study results and caveats: The study's VDJdb matching favored anti-spike CD8 responses and missed private and CD4 specificities.

The TCR was taken from an adult who was a healthcare worker with PCR-confirmed SARS-CoV-2 infection or an uninfected control (not recorded which). The material sequenced was whole blood, taken at baseline. V gene TRBV12-3 or TRBV12-4 combines with J gene TRBJ2-1; TRBD2 aligns across 7 bases. This chain's CDR3 is CASSLMAGVYNEQFF. CDR3 bases: TGTGCCAGCAGTTTGATGGCGGGAGTGTACAATGAGCAGTTCTTC.